Presented here are 32 T cell receptor beta chains from one specimen sequenced in a study of metastatic and nonmetastatic thyroid tumors. With MiXCR, TCRdb reprocessed the PCR reads. Seen here are 49,000 or so clones, around 23% observed once, and the top ten hold around 3.5%. Thyroid surgery had not been preceded by any treatment in any patient. Sequenced: blood. Receptors were obtained from a male donor with papillary thyroid cancer or a benign thyroid nodule (not recorded which). Some clones in this sample may be carry-over from other donors' samples.

The chain has TRBV6-1 and TRBJ1-4; no definite D call. The CDR3 consists of 16 residues. Trimming stripped 2 bases from V and 8 bases from J, with 18 bases between. Per the germline V gene, CDR1 is MNHNS and CDR2 is SASEGT. The CDR3 loop reads CASSERRTGTTEKLFF. The DNA of the CDR3 is TGTGCCAGCAGTGAACGACGTACGGGAACTACCGAAAAACTGTTTTTT.

This clone was seen a few times. CDR3 in amino acids: CASRIQNYEQYF. For the CDR3, the DNA is TGTGCCAGCAGGATTCAGAACTACGAGCAGTACTTC. The chain carries TRBV28 and TRBJ2-7; no definite D call. Trimming removed 6 bases from V and 3 bases from J, with 9 bases in between. This CDR3 is built from 12 residues. Germline V gene lookup returns CDR1 MDHEN and CDR2 SYDVKM.

The J gene is TRBJ2-5, the V gene TRBV7-9; TRBD2 is a possible D gene (5 bases). V lost 3 bases and J lost 5, with 16 bases in between. The CDR3 runs 15 residues. Germline lookup yields CDR1 SEHNR and CDR2 FQNEAQ (reference sequence). The CDR3 coding sequence is TGTGCCAGCAGCTTGGTCGGTCAACCGGGGGAGACCCAGTACTTC. Amino acids: CASSLVGQPGETQYF.

This clone came up many times. The chain combines TRBV19 with TRBJ2-5; 9 bases agree with TRBD1. Losses at the gene ends were 4 bases for V and 5 bases for J; bases not matched to a gene: 5. The germline V gene encodes CDR1 LNHDA and CDR2 SQIVND (reference sequence). There are 14 residues in the CDR3. In nucleotides, the CDR3 is TGTGCCAGTAGTACGGGGACAGGGATCGAGACCCAGTACTTC. It is translated as CASSTGTGIETQYF.

The gene calls are TRBV6-6 and TRBJ1-5; TRBD1 matches at 12 bases. This CDR3 comprises 14 residues. With 2 bases clipped from V and 7 bases from J, the junction kept 0 bases outside the gene matches. Per the germline V gene, CDR1 is MNHNY and CDR2 is SVGAGI (reference sequence). The CDR3 bases are TGTGCCAGCAGTTACGGGACAGGGGGCCAGCCCCAGCATTTT. Protein product: CASSYGTGGQPQHF.

In its sample, this clone was seen many times. The chain combines TRBV5-4 with TRBJ2-1, with TRBD2 matching 11 bases. Germline V CDR1 and CDR2: SGHNT, YYREEE (reference sequence). Losses at the gene ends were 3 bases for V and 8 bases for J; bases not matched to a gene: 7. This CDR3 comprises 15 residues. The CDR3 here is CASSYSGRAGYEQFF. CDR3 nucleotides: TGTGCCAGCAGCTATAGCGGGAGGGCCGGGTATGAGCAGTTCTTC. Full variable domain (missing parts from reference TRBV5-4 and TRBJ2-1): ETGVTQSPTHLIKTRGQQVTLRCSSQSGHNTVSWYQQALGQGPQFIFQYYREEENGRGNFPPRFSGLQFPNYSSELNVNALELDDSALYLCASSYSGRAGYEQFFGPGTRLTVL.

V gene TRBV6-4 combines with J gene TRBJ1-1; no firm D call. The length of the CDR3 is 15 residues. Germline-derived CDR1 and CDR2 are MRHNA and SNTAGT. V was pared by 8 bases and J by 4 bases, with 20 bases between. CDR3 DNA: TGTGCCAGCCGACCTTGGGCGAGTCGGGGCACTGAAGCTTTCTTT. Its translation: CASRPWASRGTEAFF.

The gene calls are TRBV13 and TRBJ1-4, with D possibly being TRBD1 (5 bases). CDR3 size: 14 residues. Per germline, CDR1 PRHDT and CDR2 FYEKMQ (reference sequence). Trimming cost V 5 bases and J 7 bases, with 14 bases left between them. DNA of the CDR3: TGTGCCAGCAGCCTTCAGGGAGGGGCTGAAAAACTGTTTTTT. It yields the protein CASSLQGGAEKLFF.

At least ten counts were recorded for this clone. The chain recombines TRBV25-1 with TRBJ1-4, with D possibly being TRBD1 (5 bases). Germline values: CDR1 MGHDK, CDR2 SYGVNS. The CDR3 consists of 14 residues. V was trimmed by 3 bases and J by 8 bases, leaving 13 bases between them. CDR3 loop: CASSEGRELEKLFF. The CDR3 DNA reads TGTGCCAGCAGTGAGGGCAGGGAACTAGAAAAACTGTTTTTT. The whole variable domain, remainder taken from reference TRBV25-1 and TRBJ1-4, is EADIYQTPRYLVIGTGKKITLECSQTMGHDKMYWYQQDPGMELHLIHYSYGVNSTEKGDLSSESTVSRIRTEHFPLTLESARPSHTSQYLCASSEGRELEKLFFGSGTQLSVL.

The table lists this clone with many counts. The V and J genes are TRBV7-2 and TRBJ2-2; 16 bases match TRBD2. This CDR3 has 18 residues. Germline loops: CDR1 SGHTA, CDR2 FQGNSA. Trimming took 5 bases from V and 0 from J; bases not matched to a gene: 3. The CDR3 DNA is TGTGCCAGCAGCAAGGGACTAGCGGGAGGGCCGAACACCGGGGAGCTGTTTTTT. This gives the protein CASSKGLAGGPNTGELFF. Looking up the rest from reference TRBV7-2 and TRBJ2-2 gives the full variable domain: GAGVSQSPSNKVTEKGKDVELRCDPISGHTALYWYRQSLGQGLEFLIYFQGNSAPDKSGLPSDRFSAERTGGSVSTLTIQRTQQEDSAVYLCASSKGLAGGPNTGELFFGEGSRLTVL.

This clone was found many times. This chain uses TRBV7-7 with TRBJ2-7, with 8 bases fitting TRBD1. CDR1 is SSHAT and CDR2 is FNYEAQ in the germline V gene (reference sequence). V gave up 4 bases and J gave up 6 bases; unmatched junction bases: 5. CDR3 length equals 13 residues. The CDR3 region is CASSSDRGGEQYF. As DNA, the CDR3 is TGTGCCAGCAGCTCCGACAGGGGCGGCGAGCAGTACTTC.

This clone has a count of ten or more. V and J are TRBV25-1 and TRBJ2-3; the D is unclear. CDR1 MGHDK and CDR2 SYGVNS come from the germline V gene. Trimming left V 3 bases short and J 2 bases short, with 9 bases between. This CDR3 contains 14 residues. In DNA form, the CDR3 reads TGTGCCAGCAGTGAGTCGCCGTTCACAGATACGCAGTATTTT. Its protein product is CASSESPFTDTQYF. Full variable domain (missing parts from reference TRBV25-1 and TRBJ2-3): EADIYQTPRYLVIGTGKKITLECSQTMGHDKMYWYQQDPGMELHLIHYSYGVNSTEKGDLSSESTVSRIRTEHFPLTLESARPSHTSQYLCASSESPFTDTQYFGPGTRLTVL.

This chain links TRBV6-1 with TRBJ1-3; maybe TRBD1 (6 bases). Germline CDR1 and CDR2: MNHNS and SASEGT. CDR3 size: 15 residues. V was trimmed by 6 bases and J by 0 bases, leaving 12 bases between them. The CDR3 DNA is TGTGCCAGCAGGGAACAGGGACGCTCTGGAAACACCATATATTTT. It yields the protein CASREQGRSGNTIYF.

Only one count was recorded for this clone. The CDR3 here is CASSPPVQTMNTEAFF. CDR3 DNA sequence: TGTGCCAGCTCACCACCGGTGCAGACCATGAACACTGAAGCTTTCTTT. This chain links TRBV18 with TRBJ1-1; no clear D. The CDR3 spans 16 residues. Looked up from germline, CDR1 is KGHSH and CDR2 is LQKENI. Trimming pared 0 bases from V and 0 bases from J, leaving 11 bases between.

This clone appeared many times. The V call is TRBV28, the J call TRBJ2-3, with D perhaps TRBD1 or TRBD2 (5 bases each). Germline values: CDR1 MDHEN, CDR2 SYDVKM. Between the trimmed V and J ends, which lost 6 bases and 1 base, there was a span of 14 bases. The CDR3 has 15 residues. The chain's CDR3 is CASSLGTERTDTQYF. CDR3 in DNA: TGTGCCAGCAGCCTAGGGACGGAACGCACAGATACGCAGTATTTT.

The chain recombines TRBV4-2 with TRBJ2-1; D is ambiguous. From germline, CDR1 is LGHNA and CDR2 YNFKEQ. V shed 0 bases and J shed 6 bases, with 15 bases lying between them. This CDR3 region has 16 residues. CDR3 DNA sequence: TGTGCCAGCAGCCAAGATAGTACCCGAAGGAGCAATGAGCAGTTCTTC. This codes for CASSQDSTRRSNEQFF.

The rearrangement links TRBV7-2 to TRBJ1-1; 7 positions match TRBD1. This CDR3 has 15 amino acids. CDR1 SGHTA and CDR2 FQGNSA come from the germline V gene. Losses at the gene ends were 0 bases for V and 8 bases for J; bases not matched to a gene: 9. The CDR3 bases are TGTGCCAGCAGCTTAGCTTGGGACAGATGGGAGGAAGCTTTCTTT. It codes for CASSLAWDRWEEAFF.

The rearrangement uses TRBV7-6 and TRBJ2-5; 15 nucleotides agree with TRBD2. Germline assignment: CDR1 SGHVS and CDR2 FNYEAQ. J was trimmed by 5 bases and V by 4 bases; bases with no gene match: 8. The CDR3 is 17 amino acids. The CDR3 region is CASSSRTSGRVGETQYF. CDR3 DNA: TGTGCCAGCAGCTCTAGGACTAGCGGGAGGGTAGGGGAGACCCAGTACTTC.

J is TRBJ2-7 and V is TRBV20-1; a weak D match, TRBD2 (6 bases). Per germline, CDR1 DFQATT and CDR2 SNEGSKA (reference sequence). This CDR3 has 18 residues. V was clipped by 0 bases and J by 3 bases, with 24 bases between them. CDR3 amino acids: CSARDLKRIGGGSYEQYF. CDR3 coding DNA: TGCAGTGCTAGAGATCTAAAAAGAATTGGGGGAGGAAGCTACGAGCAGTACTTC.

This clone appeared many times. The chain uses TRBV29-1 and TRBJ2-2, with D maybe TRBD2 (6 bases). Germline V gives CDR1 SQVTM, CDR2 ANQGSEA. The CDR3 covers 16 residues. Trimming left V 3 bases short and J 4 bases short, with 18 bases between. CDR3 protein: CSVEAVEGSSTGELFF. CDR3 sequence (DNA): TGCAGCGTTGAGGCCGTGGAGGGCTCAAGCACCGGGGAGCTGTTTTTT.

This clone showed up many times. This chain connects TRBV9 to TRBJ1-1; D gene ambiguous. CDR3 length: 14 residues. CDR1 is SGDLS, CDR2 YYNGEE, per germline. With 6 bases removed from V and 0 bases from J, the gap between germline ends came to 12 bases. The CDR3 spells CASNAQNMNTEAFF. The CDR3 coding sequence is TGTGCCAGCAACGCCCAGAATATGAACACTGAAGCTTTCTTT.

In this sample, this clone turned up many times. This rearrangement joins TRBV12-3 or TRBV12-4 to TRBJ1-1; 7 bases map to TRBD1. The CDR3 is made up of 17 amino acids. V shed 2 bases, J shed 3 bases, and the junction held 12 bases outside the gene matches. CDR3 in DNA: TGTGCCAGCAGTTTATCCCCAAGGACAGGATCGGACACTGAAGCTTTCTTT. Amino acid sequence: CASSLSPRTGSDTEAFF.

The rearrangement joins TRBV24-1 to TRBJ2-2; no definite D call. V was trimmed by 7 bases and J by 0 bases, leaving 5 bases between them. Germline loops: CDR1 KGHDR, CDR2 SFDVKD. CDR3 length: 13 residues. The CDR3 reads CATRRSNTGELFF. DNA of the CDR3: TGTGCCACCAGGCGTTCGAACACCGGGGAGCTGTTTTTT.

This chain connects TRBV5-1 to TRBJ1-2; TRBD1 aligns across 11 bases. The CDR3 covers 16 residues. Germline V gene data show CDR1 as SGHRS and CDR2 as YFSETQ. V shed 0 bases and J 5 bases; nucleotides not matched to a gene: 6. The CDR3, as DNA: TGCGCCAGCAGCTTGGCCTGGGGACAGGGGGTTTATGGCTACACCTTC. This translates into CASSLAWGQGVYGYTF.

This clone was found a few times. The chain carries TRBV2 and TRBJ2-7; D may be TRBD1 or TRBD2 (5 bases each). The CDR3 has 16 amino acids. The V and J ends lost 3 bases and 1 base respectively, with 16 bases between them. CDR1 is SNHLY and CDR2 is FYNNEI in the germline V gene. CDR3 sequence (DNA): TGTGCCAGCAGTGAGATGGGACCCCAAAATTCCTACGAGCAGTACTTC. This gives the protein CASSEMGPQNSYEQYF.

This clone was detected ten times or more. The CDR3 DNA follows: TGTGCCAGCAGTTCAGGGAGCGGGGGTGAGCAGTTCTTC. This sequence encodes CASSSGSGGEQFF. The chain is built from TRBV27 and TRBJ2-1, with 8 bases lining up with TRBD2. The CDR3 runs to 13 residues. The ends lost 4 bases at V and 9 bases at J; junction bases unmatched: 5. Per the germline V gene, CDR1 is MNHEY and CDR2 is SMNVEV (reference sequence).

In the case of this clone: A junction boundary mismatches the germline segment, possibly from a read error. The V gene is TRBV3-1, the J gene TRBJ2-5; D remains ambiguous. CDR3 size: 15 residues. Germline V gene sequence: CDR1 LGHDT, CDR2 YNNKEL (reference sequence). The CDR3 nucleotides read TGTGCCAGCAGCGAAGATGTCGGTAGCCAAGAGACCCAGTACTTC. It is translated as CASSEDVGSQETQYF.

With respect to this clone: The junction departs from the called germline gene at one end, perhaps through a read error. The chain is built from TRBV7-3 and TRBJ2-2; possible D gene TRBD2, 5 bases. Germline V gives CDR1 SGHTA, CDR2 FQGTGA. The CDR3 is made up of 15 amino acids. CDR3: CASSLGCGYTGELFF. DNA for the CDR3: TGTGCCAGCAGCTTAGGGTGCGGGTACACCGGTGAGCTGTTTTTT.

This clone was counted ten times or more. Its ends do not fully match the called genes, so a read error is possible. The chain combines TRBV4-1 with TRBJ2-3, with D perhaps TRBD2 (5 bases). In germline, CDR1 is MGHRA, CDR2 YSYEKL. The CDR3 has 14 residues. This CDR3 is CAGSQGGATDTQYF. Written as DNA, the CDR3 is TGCGCCGGCAGCCAAGGAGGAGCGACAGATACGCAGTATTTT.

The rearrangement uses TRBV7-3 and TRBJ2-7; D is undetermined. V was pared by 5 bases and J by 4 bases, with 9 bases between. Germline V gene sequence: CDR1 SGHTA, CDR2 FQGTGA. The CDR3 length is 12 residues. This chain's CDR3 is CASSPDGYEQYF. CDR3 bases: TGTGCCAGCAGCCCGGACGGTTACGAGCAGTACTTC.

This clone is medium-sized. The rearrangement links TRBV12-3 or TRBV12-4 to TRBJ2-7; possible D gene TRBD2, 6 bases. The CDR3 sequence is 18 residues long. Trimming left V 7 bases short and J 2 bases short, with 27 bases between. The CDR3 sequence is CASTHEGRAGSTTYEQYF. CDR3 nucleotide sequence: TGTGCCAGCACCCACGAGGGGCGGGCGGGATCCACCACCTACGAGCAGTACTTC.

This clone turned up a few times. The chain is built from TRBV6-1 and TRBJ2-7; D may correspond to TRBD1 or TRBD2 (5 bases each). CDR1 and CDR2 (germline): MNHNS, SASEGT. Trimming took 5 bases from V and 0 from J, leaving 11 bases between them. The CDR3 has 14 residues. The CDR3 DNA reads TGTGCCAGCAGTTCATGGGGGAGCTCCTACGAGCAGTACTTC. Translation: CASSSWGSSYEQYF.